The 25 T cell receptor beta chains presented below share a single source sample, sequenced in a study of vaccination effects on CD4 cells after COVID-19. Antigen-specific CD4+ T cells were expanded (with viral peptide pools) by the ViraFEST assay ahead of sequencing. CD4+ T cells were isolated after nine to ten days of culture. PCR confirmed that the person was infected with SARS-CoV-2 between March and December 2020. No antigens are known for them. Profiled with immunoSEQ multiplex PCR; TCRdb holds only in-frame clones, not every one. This sample has tens of thousands of clones, with just over 70% found just once. Sequenced material: CD4+ T cells from PBMCs cultured with a peptide pool, taken before COVID-19 vaccination. These receptors all come from a human donor who had a prior SARS-CoV-2 infection.

The rearrangement uses TRBV7-2 and TRBJ1-1; tentative D call: TRBD1 (6 bases). CDR1 is SGHTA and CDR2 is FQGNSA in the germline V gene. The V and J ends lost 5 bases and 1 base respectively, with 8 bases between them. This CDR3 region has 13 residues. CDR3 amino acids: CASSPTGNTEAFF. CDR3 in DNA: TGTGCCAGCAGCCCGACAGGGAACACTGAAGCTTTCTTT.

The CDR3 loop is CASSLGTANEKLFF. Here the CDR3 DNA reads TGTGCCAGCAGCTTAGGGACAGCTAATGAAAAACTGTTTTTT. The V gene is TRBV7-2, the J gene TRBJ1-4, with D perhaps TRBD1 (6 bases). The CDR3 has 14 amino acids. V lost 1 base to trimming and J lost 3 bases, with 6 bases between them. In germline, CDR1 is SGHTA, CDR2 FQGNSA.

V usage is TRBV18 and J usage is TRBJ1-2; tentatively, D is TRBD1 (5 bases). Germline loops: CDR1 KGHSH, CDR2 LQKENI. Trimming cost V 2 bases and J 8 bases, with 9 bases left between them. CDR3 length equals 12 residues. In DNA, the CDR3 is TGTGCCAGCTCACCAGAGGGGCCGGGCTACACCTTC. It yields the protein CASSPEGPGYTF.

The V call is TRBV5-1, the J call TRBJ2-7; perhaps TRBD2 as D (6 bases). The CDR3 covers 16 residues. The germline gives CDR1 SGHRS, CDR2 YFSETQ. Trimming took off 3 bases at V and 5 bases at J, with 21 bases between the two ends. CDR3 sequence: CASSWDFQLGSNEQYF. DNA for the CDR3: TGCGCCAGCAGCTGGGACTTTCAGTTGGGATCGAACGAGCAGTACTTC. Based on the CDR3 plus reference TRBV5-1 and TRBJ2-7, the full variable domain is KAGVTQTPRYLIKTRGQQVTLSCSPISGHRSVSWYQQTPGQGLQFLFEYFSETQRNKGNFPGRFSGRQFSNSRSEMNVSTLELGDSALYLCASSWDFQLGSNEQYFGPGTRLTVT.

The rearrangement links TRBV19 to TRBJ1-6; D gene unclear. Trimming cost V 2 bases and J 10 bases, with 9 bases left between them. The CDR3 extends over 13 amino acids. The germline V gene encodes CDR1 LNHDA and CDR2 SQIVND (reference sequence). CDR3 DNA sequence: TGTGCCAGTAGTATAACGCAGGAGTCACCCCTCCACTTT. It is translated as CASSITQESPLHF.

This clone was seen more than once but under ten times. V usage is TRBV2 and J usage is TRBJ1-2, with a tentative D call TRBD1 (5 bases). From germline, CDR1 is SNHLY and CDR2 FYNNEI. This CDR3 is built from 13 residues. Trimming pared 7 bases from V and 8 bases from J, leaving 17 bases between. The CDR3 is CASTIRRRGGYTF. The CDR3 bases are TGTGCCAGCACCATTCGGAGAAGGGGCGGCTACACCTTC.

The CDR3 DNA reads as TGTGCCAGCAGCCCAACCACTCGGACTGAGCAGTTCTTC. Translation: CASSPTTRTEQFF. The V and J genes are TRBV14 and TRBJ2-1; D uncertain. The CDR3 contains 13 residues. The V end was cut by 4 bases, the J end by 9 bases, with 13 bases between. CDR1 and CDR2 (germline): SGHDN, FVKESK.

This clone was detected once. This sequence joins TRBV6-1 and TRBJ2-3, with 8 bases that match TRBD2. This CDR3 has 14 amino acids. J was trimmed by 3 bases and V by 3 bases; bases with no gene match: 2. Germline lookup yields CDR1 MNHNS and CDR2 SASEGT. The CDR3: CASSEAGGTDTQYF. The DNA of the CDR3 is TGTGCCAGCAGTGAGGCGGGGGGTACAGATACGCAGTATTTT.

This clone was observed once. V and J are TRBV6-6 and TRBJ2-7, with a tentative D call TRBD2 (6 bases). The germline V gene encodes CDR1 MNHNY and CDR2 SVGAGI (reference sequence). The CDR3 is made up of 15 amino acids. Trimming took off 6 bases at V and 3 bases at J, with 18 bases between the two ends. Here the CDR3 DNA reads TGTGCCAGCAGCCGACCTCAGGGAGGAGGCTACGAGCAGTACTTC. Translating gives CASSRPQGGGYEQYF.

The V call is TRBV9, the J call TRBJ2-1; 7 bases map to TRBD1. Germline CDR1 SGDLS, CDR2 YYNGEE. With V trimmed by 6 bases and J by 0 bases, 3 bases remained unmatched. This CDR3 contains 14 residues. DNA for the CDR3: TGTGCCAGCACTCGGGACAGCTCCTACAATGAGCAGTTCTTC. Its translation: CASTRDSSYNEQFF.

The chain carries TRBV2 and TRBJ1-1; D might be TRBD1 (6 bases). CDR1 SNHLY and CDR2 FYNNEI come from the germline V gene. The CDR3 totals 13 residues. The V gene lost 3 bases and the J gene lost 10 bases, with 15 bases spanning the gap. The CDR3 DNA follows: TGTGCCAGCAGTGACGAAGGGGGGGCGCCAGCTTTCTTT. Translated, it gives CASSDEGGAPAFF.

This clone was seen only a few times. The genes are TRBV9 and TRBJ1-1; D is ambiguous. Deletions cut 2 bases from V and 1 base from J, with 15 bases between. CDR3 length equals 16 residues. The germline CDR1 and CDR2 sequences are SGDLS and YYNGEE. Written as DNA, the CDR3 is TGTGCCAGCAGCGTCGGAGGAGGGTCGGGGAACACTGAAGCTTTCTTT. The encoded protein is CASSVGGGSGNTEAFF.

V is TRBV4-1 and J is TRBJ1-1, with 9 nucleotides matching TRBD1. V dropped 4 bases and J dropped 4; count of bases not matched to a gene: 7. From germline, CDR1 is MGHRA and CDR2 YSYEKL. This CDR3 contains 15 residues. CDR3 DNA sequence: TGCGCCAGCAGCCCTGGGACAGGGAGGGCCACTGAAGCTTTCTTT. Its protein is CASSPGTGRATEAFF.

This clone was picked up a small number of times. The V call is TRBV3-1 (or the pseudogene TRBV3-2), the J call TRBJ1-5; no definite D call. The CDR3 length is 15 residues. V was shortened by 3 bases and J by 0 bases, with 9 bases between the two germline ends. CDR1 is LGHDT and CDR2 is YNNKEL in the germline V gene (reference sequence). CDR3 bases: TGTGCCAGCAGCCACGGCAGCTATAGCAATCAGCCCCAGCATTTT. Protein: CASSHGSYSNQPQHF.

This clone was observed a single time. CDR3 amino acids: CASSEQGRDYGYTF. The CDR3 DNA is TGTGCCAGCAGTGAACAGGGTAGAGACTATGGCTACACCTTC. The chain uses TRBV2 and TRBJ1-2; a weak D match, TRBD1 (5 bases). The ends were cut back, 2 bases at V and 3 bases at J, with 10 bases in the middle. The germline V gene encodes CDR1 SNHLY and CDR2 FYNNEI. The CDR3 consists of 14 residues. Full variable domain (outside the CDR3, taken from reference TRBV2 and TRBJ1-2): EPEVTQTPSHQVTQMGQEVILRCVPISNHLYFYWYRQILGQKVEFLVSFYNNEISEKSEIFDDQFSVERPDGSNFTLKIRSTKLEDSAMYFCASSEQGRDYGYTFGSGTRLTVV.

The CDR3 nucleotides read TGTGCCAGCAGTATCACCCGTAGGGGAAGCTACACCTTC. Its protein product is CASSITRRGSYTF. This chain connects TRBV6-5 to TRBJ1-2, with D perhaps TRBD1 (5 bases). The germline V and J ends were trimmed by 5 bases and 9 bases, with 16 bases remaining between them. The germline V gene has CDR1 MNHEY and CDR2 SVGAGI. The CDR3 length is 13 residues.

There are a few counts of this clone. V gene TRBV5-1 combines with J gene TRBJ2-7, with TRBD1 matching over 7 bases. V was clipped by 0 bases and J by 5 bases; unmatched bases: 8. Per germline, CDR1 SGHRS and CDR2 YFSETQ. The CDR3 totals 15 residues. CDR3 DNA: TGCGCCAGCAGCTTGGTGGGCAGGGGGAATGACGAGCAGTACTTC. Translating gives CASSLVGRGNDEQYF.

V and J are TRBV7-2 and TRBJ2-1; 9 nucleotides agree with TRBD2. The germline gives CDR1 SGHTA, CDR2 FQGNSA. CDR3 size: 15 residues. Germline trimming cut 2 bases from V and 3 bases from J; bases unmatched to any gene: 2. The CDR3 here is CASSLQAGGYNEQFF. The CDR3 DNA sequence: TGTGCCAGCAGCTTACAAGCGGGGGGCTACAATGAGCAGTTCTTC.

The DNA for the CDR3 is TGTGCCAGCAGTTCACCGGGACAGGGAGTCTATGGCTACACCTTC. This gives the protein CASSSPGQGVYGYTF. J is TRBJ1-2 and V is TRBV6-2 or TRBV6-3; the match to TRBD1 covers 9 bases. Per germline, CDR1 MNHEY and CDR2 SVGEGT. The CDR3 sequence is 15 residues long. V trimming: 4 bases; J trimming: 4 bases; junction bases outside the gene matches: 7.

The DNA for the CDR3 is TGTGCCAGCAACCTAGCGGGCCTATACAATGAGCAGTTCTTC. Its protein is CASNLAGLYNEQFF. The chain recombines TRBV21-1 with TRBJ2-1; the table's D call of TRBD2 was not tested on the DNA. TRBV21-1 is termed a pseudogene. CDR3 length: 14 residues.

The J gene is TRBJ2-7, the V gene TRBV20-1, with 8 positions matching TRBD2. Trimming took 3 bases from V and 6 from J; bases not matched to a gene: 10. The CDR3 runs to 14 residues. CDR1 and CDR2 (germline): DFQATT, SNEGSKA (reference sequence). CDR3 coding DNA: TGCAGTGCTAGTAGCTCCGGGAGGGCCGCCGAGCAGTACTTC. As protein: CSASSSGRAAEQYF.

The chain is built from TRBV6-4 and TRBJ1-1, with no clear D. The CDR3 consists of 13 residues. V lost 0 bases, J lost 9 bases, and 11 bases lay in between. CDR1 is MRHNA and CDR2 is SNTAGT in the germline V gene. The CDR3 coding sequence is TGTGCCAGCAGTGACTCGGTATTCGGAAAAGCTTTCTTT. Amino acid sequence: CASSDSVFGKAFF.

The chain couples TRBV29-1 to TRBJ2-3; D is perhaps TRBD1 (6 bases). CDR3 length: 15 residues. CDR1 SQVTM and CDR2 ANQGSEA come from the germline V gene. V lost 3 bases to trimming and J lost 4 bases, with 17 bases between them. CDR3 DNA: TGCAGCGTTGACGGAGTCAGGGGAATACCAGATACGCAGTATTTT. This translates into CSVDGVRGIPDTQYF.

This clone was detected once. The V and J genes are TRBV15 and TRBJ2-2; 15 bases match TRBD2. The CDR3 runs to 20 residues. Trimming removed 3 bases from V and 1 base from J; junction bases left unmatched: 9. CDR1 LNHNV and CDR2 YYDKDF come from the germline V gene (reference sequence). The CDR3 sequence is CATSRAPGLAGGLNTGELFF. The CDR3 DNA reads as TGTGCCACCAGCAGGGCCCCGGGACTAGCGGGGGGCTTGAACACCGGGGAGCTGTTTTTT.

The V and J genes are TRBV24-1 and TRBJ2-3; 11 bases fit TRBD1. Losses at the gene ends were 9 bases for V and 4 bases for J; bases not matched to a gene: 8. CDR3 length: 15 residues. CDR1 is KGHDR and CDR2 is SFDVKD in the germline V gene. The chain's CDR3 is CATSAWTGGPDTQYF. The CDR3, as DNA: TGTGCCACCTCTGCCTGGACAGGGGGCCCAGATACGCAGTATTTT.